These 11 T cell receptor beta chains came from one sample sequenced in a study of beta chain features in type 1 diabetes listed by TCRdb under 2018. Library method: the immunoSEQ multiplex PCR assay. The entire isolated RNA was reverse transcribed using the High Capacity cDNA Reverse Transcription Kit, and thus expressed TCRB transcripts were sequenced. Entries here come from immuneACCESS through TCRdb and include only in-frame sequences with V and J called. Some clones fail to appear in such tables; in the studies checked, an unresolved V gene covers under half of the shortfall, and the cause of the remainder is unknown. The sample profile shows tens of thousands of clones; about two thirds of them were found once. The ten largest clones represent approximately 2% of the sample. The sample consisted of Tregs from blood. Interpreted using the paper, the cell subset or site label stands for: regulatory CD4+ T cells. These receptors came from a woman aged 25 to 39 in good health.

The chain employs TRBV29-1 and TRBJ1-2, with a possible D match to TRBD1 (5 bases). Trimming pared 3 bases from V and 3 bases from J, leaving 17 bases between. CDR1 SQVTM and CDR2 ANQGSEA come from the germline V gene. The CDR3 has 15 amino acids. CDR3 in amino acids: CSVDRGGRMDYGYTF. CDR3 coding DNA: TGCAGCGTTGATAGGGGAGGACGGATGGACTATGGCTACACCTTC.

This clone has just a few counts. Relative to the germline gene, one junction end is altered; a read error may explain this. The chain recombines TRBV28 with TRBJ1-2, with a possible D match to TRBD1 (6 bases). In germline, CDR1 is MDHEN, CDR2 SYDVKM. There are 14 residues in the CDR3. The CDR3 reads CATSLGRGAGGYTF. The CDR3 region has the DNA TGTGCCACCAGTCTGGGTCGGGGGGCGGGGGGCTACACCTTC.

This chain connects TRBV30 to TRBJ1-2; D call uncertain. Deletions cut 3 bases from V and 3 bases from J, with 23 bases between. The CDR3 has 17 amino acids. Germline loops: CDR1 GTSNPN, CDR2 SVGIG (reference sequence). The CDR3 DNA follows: TGTGCCTGGAGGGTTAAGGGAACTCCACCGAGGGACTATGGCTACACCTTC. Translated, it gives CAWRVKGTPPRDYGYTF.

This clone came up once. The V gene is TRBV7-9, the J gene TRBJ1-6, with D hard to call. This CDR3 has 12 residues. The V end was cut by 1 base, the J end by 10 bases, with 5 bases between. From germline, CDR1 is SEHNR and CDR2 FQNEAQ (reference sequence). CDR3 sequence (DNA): TGTGCCAGCAGCTTAGGAGGGTCACCCCTCCACTTT. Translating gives CASSLGGSPLHF.

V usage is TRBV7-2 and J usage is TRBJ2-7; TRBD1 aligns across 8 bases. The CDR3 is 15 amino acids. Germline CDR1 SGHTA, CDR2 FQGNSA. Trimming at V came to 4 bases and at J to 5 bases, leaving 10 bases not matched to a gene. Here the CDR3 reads CASSSSGTGPHEQYF. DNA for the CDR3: TGTGCCAGCAGCTCCTCCGGGACAGGCCCGCACGAGCAGTACTTC.

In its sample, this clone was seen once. CDR3 in DNA: TGTGCCAGCAGTTTATTCCAGGGGGTTAACTATGGCTACACCTTC. Translating gives CASSLFQGVNYGYTF. This chain links TRBV27 with TRBJ1-2, with TRBD1 identical over 7 bases. CDR1 and CDR2 (germline): MNHEY, SMNVEV (reference sequence). This CDR3 is built from 15 residues. V lost 1 base, J lost 1 base, and 3 bases stayed unmatched.

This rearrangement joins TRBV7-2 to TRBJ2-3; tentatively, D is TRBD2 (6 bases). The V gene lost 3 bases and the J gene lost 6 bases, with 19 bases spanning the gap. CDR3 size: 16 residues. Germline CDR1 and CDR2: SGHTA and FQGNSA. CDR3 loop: CASSLNPGAVRDTQYF. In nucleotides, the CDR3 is TGTGCCAGCAGCTTGAATCCGGGAGCTGTGCGGGATACGCAGTATTTT.

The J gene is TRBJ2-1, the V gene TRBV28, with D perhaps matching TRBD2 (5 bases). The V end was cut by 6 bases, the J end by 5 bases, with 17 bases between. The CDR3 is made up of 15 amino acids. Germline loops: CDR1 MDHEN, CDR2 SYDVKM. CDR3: CASSPYGLNNNEQFF. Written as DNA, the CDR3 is TGTGCCAGCAGCCCCTACGGACTGAATAACAATGAGCAGTTCTTC.

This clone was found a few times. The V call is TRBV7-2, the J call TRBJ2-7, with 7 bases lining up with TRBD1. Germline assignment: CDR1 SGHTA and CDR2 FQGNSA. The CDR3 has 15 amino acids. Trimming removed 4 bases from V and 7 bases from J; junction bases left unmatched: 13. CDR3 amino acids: CASSSRQGLGVEQYF. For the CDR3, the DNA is TGTGCCAGCAGCTCTCGACAGGGCCTCGGAGTTGAGCAGTACTTC.

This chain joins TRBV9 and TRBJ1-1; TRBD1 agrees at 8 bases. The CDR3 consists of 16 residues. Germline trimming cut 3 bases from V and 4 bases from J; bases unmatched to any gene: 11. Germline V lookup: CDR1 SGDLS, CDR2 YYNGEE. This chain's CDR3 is CASSGGADRGTTEAFF. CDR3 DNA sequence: TGTGCCAGCAGCGGTGGGGCCGACAGGGGAACCACTGAAGCTTTCTTT.

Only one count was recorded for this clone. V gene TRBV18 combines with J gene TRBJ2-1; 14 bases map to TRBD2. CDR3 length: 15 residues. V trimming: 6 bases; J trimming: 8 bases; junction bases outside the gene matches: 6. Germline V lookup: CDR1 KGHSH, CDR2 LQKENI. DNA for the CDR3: TGTGCCAGCTCGTCCGGGACTAGCGGGAGCTATGAGCAGTTCTTC. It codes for CASSSGTSGSYEQFF.